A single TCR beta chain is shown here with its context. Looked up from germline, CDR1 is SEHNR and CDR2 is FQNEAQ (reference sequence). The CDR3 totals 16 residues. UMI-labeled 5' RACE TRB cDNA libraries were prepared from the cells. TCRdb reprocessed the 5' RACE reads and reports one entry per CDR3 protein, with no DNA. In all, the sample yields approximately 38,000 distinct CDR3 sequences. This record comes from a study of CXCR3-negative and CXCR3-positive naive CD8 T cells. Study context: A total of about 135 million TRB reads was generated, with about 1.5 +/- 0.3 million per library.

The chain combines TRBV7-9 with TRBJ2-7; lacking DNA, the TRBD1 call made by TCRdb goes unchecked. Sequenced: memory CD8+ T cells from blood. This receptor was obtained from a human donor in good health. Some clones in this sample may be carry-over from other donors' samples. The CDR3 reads CASSSNTGFPSYEQYF. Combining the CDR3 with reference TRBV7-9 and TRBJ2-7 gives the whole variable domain DTGVSQNPRHKITKRGQNVTFRCDPISEHNRLYWYRQTLGQGPEFLTYFQNEAQLEKSRLLSDRFSAERPKGSFSTLEIQRTEQGDSAMYLCASSSNTGFPSYEQYFGPGTRLTVT.